The 4 T cell receptor beta chains below all came from one sample that was sequenced in a study of response to subunit inactivated influenza vaccine. Each CDR3 protein gets one entry after TCRdb re-called the RT-PCR reads with MiXCR. The repertoire holds about 830,000 distinct CDR3 sequences, with less than 20% as singletons. Source: PBMCs from blood, taken 5 to 6 days after vaccination. The receptors derive from a man aged 45-60 years who received an inactivated influenza vaccine.

The J gene is TRBJ2-7, the V gene TRBV7-6, with 8 positions matching TRBD2. Losses at the gene ends were 1 base for V and 2 bases for J; bases not matched to a gene: 7. The CDR3 contains 16 residues. Germline-derived CDR1 and CDR2 are SGHVS and FNYEAQ. In nucleotides, the CDR3 is TGTGCCAGCAGCTTAGGTGGCGGGGGGTACCCCTACGAGCAGTACTTC. This translates into CASSLGGGGYPYEQYF.

The chain uses TRBV11-1 and TRBJ2-7, with 15 bases fitting TRBD2. The V gene end was trimmed by 1 base and the J gene end by 5 bases; junction bases not matched to a gene: 9. CDR1 is SGHAT, CDR2 FQDESV, per germline (reference sequence). CDR3 length: 18 amino acids. DNA of the CDR3: TGTGCCAGCAGCTTAGATTATGGGACTAGCGGGAGGAGGGACGAGCAGTACTTC. Translation: CASSLDYGTSGRRDEQYF. Full variable domain (missing parts from reference TRBV11-1 and TRBJ2-7): EAEVAQSPRYKITEKSQAVAFWCDPISGHATLYWYRQILGQGPELLVQFQDESVVDDSQLPKDRFSAERLKGVDSTLKIQPAELGDSAMYLCASSLDYGTSGRRDEQYFGPGTRLTVT.

The gene calls are TRBV6-5 and TRBJ2-7; a possible D gene is TRBD2 (6 bases). V lost 2 bases and J 6 bases, leaving 14 bases between the germline ends. The CDR3 is 14 residues long. Germline V gene data show CDR1 as MNHEY and CDR2 as SVGAGI. The CDR3 nucleotides read TGTGCCAGCAGTTACGCTAGCGAGTCGGGCGAGCAGTACTTC. The encoded protein is CASSYASESGEQYF.

This clonotype has only a few counts. The chain links TRBV12-3 or TRBV12-4 to TRBJ2-2; 8 bases are a match to TRBD1. This CDR3 region has 12 residues. Trimming removed 9 bases from V and 9 bases from J; junction bases left unmatched: 6. The CDR3 reads CASQGAARELFF. CDR3 DNA: TGTGCCAGTCAGGGGGCGGCACGGGAGCTGTTTTTT.